This T cell receptor beta chain stems from a study of blood T cell repertoires in COVID-19. Looking at the study overall: From the United States, Italy and Spain came samples of acute and convalescent COVID-19.

In the original analysis: Estimates of nucleated cell counts were drawn from the amplification of reference gene primers. TCRdb keeps only in-frame clones here, not all; method: immunoSEQ multiplex PCR. The DNA gave D and trimming, while V, J and clone size come from that table. Among roughly 260,000 clones listed, more than 70% were seen once. Seattle enrolled patients during active infection and tracked them longitudinally. V was clipped by 2 bases and J by 6 bases, with 17 bases between them. CDR1 is LGHNA and CDR2 is YSLEER in the germline V gene. This CDR3 spans 15 amino acids. The sample comprised peripheral blood. The sequence came from a woman between 25 and 40 years old with COVID-19, enrolled during active disease. This chain connects TRBV4-3 to TRBJ2-7, with D uncertain. In DNA form, the CDR3 reads TGCGCCAGCAGCCAAAGAAGAGGTTCCCAGTTCGAGCAGTACTTC. Encoded protein: CASSQRRGSQFEQYF.